The 8 T cell receptor beta chains below all came from one sample that was sequenced in a study of cytomegalovirus exposure and HLA in healthy donors. TCRdb's copy holds only in-frame clones and misses some; the assay was immunoSEQ multiplex PCR. The sample includes tens of thousands of clones, 90% to 95% of them seen just once. The source material was PBMCs. These receptors came from a woman in her 30s in good health and CMV-seronegative.

This clone was picked up a small number of times. The chain uses TRBV10-2 and TRBJ1-2; no reliable D call. The V end lost 3 bases, the J end lost 4 bases, and 6 bases lay between the germline ends. The CDR3 sequence is 12 residues long. Germline V gives CDR1 WSHSY, CDR2 SAAADI. CDR3 region: CASSEQLYGYTF. CDR3 bases: TGCGCCAGCAGTGAACAGCTCTATGGCTACACCTTC.

This chain's CDR3 is CATSGGVNTEAFF. The CDR3 DNA is TGTGCCACCTCGGGGGGGGTCAACACTGAAGCTTTCTTT. The gene calls are TRBV6-4 and TRBJ1-1; D might be TRBD1 (5 bases). Germline lookup yields CDR1 MRHNA and CDR2 SNTAGT. The germline V and J ends were trimmed by 10 bases and 2 bases, with 14 bases remaining between them. The CDR3 consists of 13 residues.

The chain employs TRBV6-1 and TRBJ1-2; D is unclear. V lost 4 bases and J lost 5, with 11 bases in between. Germline CDR1 MNHNS, CDR2 SASEGT. The CDR3 has 13 residues. CDR3 in amino acids: CASSAREFYGYTF. The CDR3 DNA is TGTGCCAGCAGTGCCCGGGAGTTTTATGGCTACACCTTC.

The chain combines TRBV6-1 with TRBJ1-1; 9 bases match TRBD1. Germline-derived CDR1 and CDR2 are MNHNS and SASEGT. Trimming took 8 bases from V and 11 from J; bases not matched to a gene: 18. CDR3 size: 15 residues. The CDR3 here is CASFTPGQGRIRAFF. DNA for the CDR3: TGTGCCAGCTTTACGCCGGGACAGGGCAGAATTCGGGCTTTCTTT.

This chain links TRBV6-5 with TRBJ2-4; a possible D gene is TRBD1 (6 bases). V was shortened by 5 bases and J by 7 bases, with 18 bases between the two germline ends. The CDR3 runs 15 residues. Germline CDR1 is MNHEY and CDR2 is SVGAGI. CDR3 DNA sequence: TGTGCCAGCAGTCCGAAGGGGGTGCCAACCAACATTCAGTACTTC. Its translation: CASSPKGVPTNIQYF.

J is TRBJ1-1 and V is TRBV19, with D possibly being TRBD1 (6 bases). Trimming removed 4 bases at V and 4 bases at J, with 19 bases between. The length of the CDR3 is 16 residues. Looked up from germline, CDR1 is LNHDA and CDR2 is SQIVND (reference sequence). The CDR3 bases are TGTGCCAGTAGTACTCAACCTCCAGGGGCAGGCACTGAAGCTTTCTTT. It encodes CASSTQPPGAGTEAFF.

The chain combines TRBV14 with TRBJ2-1; 7 bases fit TRBD1. V lost 5 bases to trimming and J lost 4 bases; unmatched junction nucleotides: 11. From germline, CDR1 is SGHDN and CDR2 FVKESK. This CDR3 is 16 amino acids long. CDR3 residues: CASSTRDSLLYNEQFF. DNA for the CDR3: TGTGCCAGCAGCACTCGGGACAGCCTATTATACAATGAGCAGTTCTTC.

This clone was seen a handful of times. The chain links TRBV30 to TRBJ1-2; no definite D call. Deletions cut 1 base from V and 3 bases from J, with 6 bases between. Germline V CDR1 and CDR2: GTSNPN, SVGIG (reference sequence). The length of the CDR3 is 12 residues. CDR3 bases: TGTGCCTGGAGTGAACAGCACTATGGCTACACCTTC. Amino acid sequence: CAWSEQHYGYTF.